This T cell receptor (beta chain) was documented in a study of beta chain features in type 1 diabetes. Per germline, CDR1 KGHSH and CDR2 LQKENI. The CDR3 sequence is 16 residues long. V lost 3 bases, J lost 3 bases, and 5 bases stayed unmatched. The whole isolated RNA underwent reverse transcription, so sequencing captured expressed TCRB transcripts. Libraries were prepared by immunoSEQ multiplex PCR; TCRdb keeps only in-frame clonotypes and omits some of them. The sample has about 330,000 clones; 11% are singletons. This clone occurred a few times. The V call is TRBV18, the J call TRBJ2-7; 13 bases fit TRBD2. Input material: naive CD4+ T cells from blood. The source is a woman in her 30s in good health. The CDR3 DNA follows: TGTGCCAGCTCACCCGGGACTAGCGGGATGGTCTACGAGCAGTACTTC. It translates to CASSPGTSGMVYEQYF.